Listed here are 9 T cell receptor beta chains from one sample, sequenced in a study of cytomegalovirus exposure and HLA in healthy donors. Primers for the PCR totalled 60 Vbeta and 13 Jbeta. Profiled with immunoSEQ multiplex PCR; TCRdb holds only in-frame clones, not every one. The table includes approximately 170,000 clones, about 82% detected once. The material sequenced was PBMCs. The receptors derive from a male donor in good health and CMV-seronegative.

J is TRBJ2-1 and V is TRBV28; maybe TRBD2 (5 bases). The V end was cut by 5 bases, the J end by 4 bases, with 15 bases between. CDR1 is MDHEN and CDR2 is SYDVKM in the germline V gene. The CDR3 is 15 residues long. The chain's CDR3 is CASSPPGLGYNEQFF. The CDR3, as DNA: TGTGCCAGCAGTCCACCGGGGTTGGGTTACAATGAGCAGTTCTTC.

The chain combines TRBV7-2 with TRBJ2-1; 11 nucleotides agree with TRBD2. The CDR3 length is 15 residues. Germline V CDR1 and CDR2: SGHTA, FQGNSA. J gave up 5 bases and V 5 bases, and 5 bases lay outside the gene matches. The CDR3 bases are TGTGCCAGCAGCGTGACTAGCGGGGTGAACAATGAGCAGTTCTTC. Translating it yields CASSVTSGVNNEQFF.

This chain uses TRBV5-8 with TRBJ2-7, with a tentative D call TRBD1 (6 bases). The germline V and J ends were trimmed by 4 bases and 3 bases, with 14 bases remaining between them. CDR1 and CDR2 from the germline V gene are SGHTS and YDEGEE. The CDR3 extends over 14 amino acids. The CDR3 DNA reads as TGTGCCAGCAGCAGTAACCTCAGGGGCTACGAGCAGTACTTC. Translating gives CASSSNLRGYEQYF.

The V call is TRBV7-9, the J call TRBJ2-5; TRBD2 might be the D (5 bases). The germline V and J ends were trimmed by 1 base and 5 bases, with 11 bases remaining between them. The CDR3 spans 14 residues. Germline V CDR1 and CDR2: SEHNR, FQNEAQ (reference sequence). The CDR3: CASSLDLALETQYF. The DNA of the CDR3 is TGTGCCAGCAGCTTAGATCTAGCCTTGGAGACCCAGTACTTC.

The chain uses TRBV18 and TRBJ2-7; a weak D match, TRBD1 (6 bases). The germline V gene has CDR1 KGHSH and CDR2 LQKENI. V gave up 3 bases and J gave up 2 bases, with 11 bases separating them. The CDR3 extends over 14 amino acids. The DNA of the CDR3 is TGTGCCAGCTCACCGCCCGGGACACCCTACGAGCAGTACTTC. Amino acid sequence: CASSPPGTPYEQYF.

CDR3 loop: CASSEGQGVSNQPQHF. The CDR3 nucleotides are TGTGCCAGCAGTGAGGGACAGGGGGTCAGCAATCAGCCCCAGCATTTT. The chain uses TRBV6-1 and TRBJ1-5; the match to TRBD1 covers 11 bases. V lost 3 bases to trimming and J lost 1 base; unmatched junction nucleotides: 2. The length of the CDR3 is 16 residues. CDR1 is MNHNS and CDR2 is SASEGT in the germline V gene.

With respect to this clone: At one end, the junction sequence differs from germline, possibly due to a read error. This sequence joins TRBV7-7 and TRBJ1-1; possible D gene TRBD1, 5 bases. Per the germline V gene, CDR1 is SSHAT and CDR2 is FNYEAQ (reference sequence). CDR3 size: 15 residues. The CDR3 region has the DNA TGTGCTAGCAGGAGCGCGGAGGCAGGGAGGACTGAAGCTTTCTTT. Translation: CASRSAEAGRTEAFF.

The V gene is TRBV2, the J gene TRBJ2-1; 7 bases fit TRBD2. Germline loops: CDR1 SNHLY, CDR2 FYNNEI. The J segment lost 0 bases and the V segment lost 3 bases, leaving 2 bases of the junction unmatched. This CDR3 region has 15 residues. The CDR3 DNA sequence: TGTGCCAGCAGTGATGGCGGGAGCTCCTACAATGAGCAGTTCTTC. Translation gives CASSDGGSSYNEQFF.

This chain joins TRBV5-6 and TRBJ1-1; D call uncertain. The germline V gene has CDR1 SGHDT and CDR2 YYEEEE. This CDR3 contains 18 residues. Trimming pared 0 bases from V and 0 bases from J, leaving 18 bases between. In DNA, the CDR3 is TGTGCCAGCAGCTTGGCCAATAAGAGTACCTACTTGAACACTGAAGCTTTCTTT. Amino acid sequence: CASSLANKSTYLNTEAFF.